This TCR beta chain was identified during a study of cytomegalovirus exposure and HLA in healthy donors. 60 Vbeta and 13 Jbeta primers were used in PCR. Some clones are missing from TCRdb's copy, which holds only in-frame ones; the method was immunoSEQ multiplex PCR. The sample has fewer than 250,000 clones, about 75% seen once. In the case of this clone: Its matching antigen is unknown.

Findings and caveats of the study: Under in vitro conditions, a few CMV-associated chains were confirmed as specific for CMV antigens.

Germline V lookup: CDR1 MDHEN, CDR2 SYDVKM. The V segment lost 6 bases and the J segment 0 bases; nucleotides outside the gene matches: 7. This CDR3 is 15 amino acids long. The chain carries TRBV28 and TRBJ2-7, with 8 bases lining up with TRBD2. This TCR derives from a male donor in good health and CMV-seronegative. Sequencing was done on a sample of PBMCs. CDR3 nucleotide sequence: TGTGCCAGCAGCTCCGGGGGGGAAACCTCCTACGAGCAGTACTTC. Amino acids: CASSSGGETSYEQYF.